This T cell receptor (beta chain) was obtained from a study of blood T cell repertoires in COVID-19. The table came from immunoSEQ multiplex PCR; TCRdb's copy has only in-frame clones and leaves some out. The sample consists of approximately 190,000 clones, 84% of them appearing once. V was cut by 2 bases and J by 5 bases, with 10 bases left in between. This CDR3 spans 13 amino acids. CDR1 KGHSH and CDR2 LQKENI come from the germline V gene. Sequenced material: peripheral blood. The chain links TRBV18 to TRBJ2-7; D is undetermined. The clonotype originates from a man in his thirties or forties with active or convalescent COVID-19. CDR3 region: CASSPGNSHEQYF. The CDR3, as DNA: TGTGCCAGCTCACCAGGTAACAGCCACGAGCAGTACTTC.